These 17 T cell receptor beta chains originate from one sample sequenced in a study of cytomegalovirus exposure and HLA in healthy donors. The PCR had 60 Vbeta and 13 Jbeta primers. Method: immunoSEQ multiplex PCR; TCRdb's copy keeps in-frame clones and lacks some. The table lists 150,000 to 200,000 clones. Sequencing was performed on PBMCs. The receptors derive from a man aged 30 to 45 in good health and CMV-seronegative.

V and J are TRBV28 and TRBJ2-1; TRBD1 agrees at 8 bases. The trim removed 4 bases at V and 7 bases at J, leaving 6 bases unmatched. The germline V gene encodes CDR1 MDHEN and CDR2 SYDVKM. This CDR3 comprises 14 residues. CDR3 DNA: TGTGCCAGCAGTTCATCAGGACAGGGTAATGAGCAGTTCTTC. It codes for CASSSSGQGNEQFF.

The CDR3 region has the DNA TGTGCCAGCAGCTCCGAGGGTGCTGGGGCCAACGTCCTGACTTTC. It translates to CASSSEGAGANVLTF. The V call is TRBV7-6, the J call TRBJ2-6; TRBD2 might be the D (5 bases). CDR3 length: 15 residues. CDR1 SGHVS and CDR2 FNYEAQ come from the germline V gene. The V end lost 4 bases, the J end lost 2 bases, and 9 bases lay between the germline ends.

The J gene is TRBJ2-1, the V gene TRBV6-1, with D perhaps matching TRBD2 (5 bases). Between the trimmed V and J ends, which lost 3 bases and 1 base, there was a span of 7 bases. CDR1 is MNHNS and CDR2 is SASEGT in the germline V gene. The CDR3 is 14 amino acids. CDR3 protein: CASSEGASYNEQFF. CDR3 coding DNA: TGTGCCAGCAGTGAGGGAGCGTCCTACAATGAGCAGTTCTTC.

The V and J genes are TRBV7-2 and TRBJ2-7; 8 bases match TRBD1. With 4 bases clipped from V and 3 bases from J, the junction kept 2 bases outside the gene matches. Germline CDR1 and CDR2: SGHTA and FQGNSA. The CDR3 has 13 residues. The CDR3 sequence is CASSWGQDYEQYF. CDR3 in DNA: TGTGCCAGCAGCTGGGGACAGGACTACGAGCAGTACTTC.

The chain has TRBV10-3 and TRBJ2-5, with unresolved D. The CDR3 spans 12 residues. Per the germline V gene, CDR1 is ENHRY and CDR2 is SYGVKD. V lost 0 bases, J lost 12 bases, and 11 bases lay in between. As DNA, the CDR3 is TGTGCCATCAGTGAGTCTCCCGACTCGAAGTACTTC. Encoded protein: CAISESPDSKYF.

The chain combines TRBV4-1 with TRBJ2-1, with D possibly being TRBD2 (6 bases). Trimming cost V 8 bases and J 15 bases, with 17 bases left between them. The CDR3 runs to 11 residues. Germline V gene lookup returns CDR1 MGHRA and CDR2 YSYEKL. CDR3 region: CASGIAEAPFF. DNA of the CDR3: TGCGCCAGCGGTATAGCGGAAGCTCCGTTCTTC.

Concerning this clone: It is unclear where the CDR3 begins or ends on the DNA, so no DNA is shown, and the CDR3 is as TCRdb lists it. The gene calls are TRBV5-4 and TRBJ1-2. The CDR3 comprises 17 residues, both ends counted. Germline V lookup: CDR1 SGHNT, CDR2 YYREEE (reference sequence). The CDR3 is CASSYNYGYTFENLGDF.

The chain couples TRBV7-3 to TRBJ2-1; D possibly corresponds to TRBD1 (5 bases). Germline loops: CDR1 SGHTA, CDR2 FQGTGA. This CDR3 region has 15 residues. V was clipped by 5 bases and J by 7 bases, with 18 bases between them. CDR3 loop: CASSAKPGFLNEQFF. CDR3 DNA: TGTGCCAGCAGCGCTAAGCCAGGGTTTTTGAATGAGCAGTTCTTC. Complete variable domain (other parts from reference TRBV7-3 and TRBJ2-1): GAGVSQTPSNKVTEKGKYVELRCDPISGHTALYWYRQSLGQGPEFLIYFQGTGAADDSGLPNDRFFAVRPEGSVSTLKIQRTERGDSAVYLCASSAKPGFLNEQFFGPGTRLTVL.

The chain has TRBV23-1 and TRBJ1-5; D unresolved. TRBV23-1 qualifies as an ORF whose function is uncertain. This CDR3 region has 20 residues. V lost 3 bases and J 0 bases, leaving 24 bases between the germline ends. Here the CDR3 reads CASSQPDTAGQSDSNQPQHF. The CDR3 region has the DNA TGCGCCAGCAGTCAGCCTGACACGGCGGGTCAGAGCGATAGCAATCAGCCCCAGCATTTT.

The chain employs TRBV6-1 and TRBJ2-5; TRBD2 agrees at 10 bases. The CDR3 has 13 amino acids. With V trimmed by 7 bases and J by 3 bases, 2 bases remained unmatched. In germline, CDR1 is MNHNS, CDR2 SASEGT. CDR3 nucleotide sequence: TGTGCCAGCACCCTAGCGGGAGAAGAGACCCAGTACTTC. Translated, it gives CASTLAGEETQYF.

The V call is TRBV30, the J call TRBJ2-3; no reliable D call. The CDR3 is 11 amino acids. Germline V gives CDR1 GTSNPN, CDR2 SVGIG (reference sequence). V gave up 5 bases and J gave up 2 bases, with 5 bases separating them. The CDR3 region is CAWEATDTQYF. The CDR3 region has the DNA TGTGCCTGGGAGGCCACAGATACGCAGTATTTT.

V usage is TRBV11-3 and J usage is TRBJ1-2, with a possible D match to TRBD1 (6 bases). CDR1 is SGHNT, CDR2 YENEEA, per germline. The CDR3 is 15 residues long. V was cut by 3 bases and J by 5 bases, with 16 bases left in between. CDR3 amino acids: CASSFQTRGEYGYTF. For the CDR3, the DNA is TGTGCCAGCAGCTTTCAAACCAGGGGTGAATATGGCTACACCTTC. Based on the CDR3 plus reference TRBV11-3 and TRBJ1-2, the full variable domain is EAGVVQSPRYKIIEKKQPVAFWCNPISGHNTLYWYLQNLGQGPELLIRYENEEAVDDSQLPKDRFSAERLKGVDSTLKIQPAELGDSAVYLCASSFQTRGEYGYTFGSGTRLTVV.

The chain links TRBV7-3 to TRBJ2-1, with D tentatively TRBD1 (6 bases). The CDR3 is made up of 15 amino acids. CDR1 is SGHTA, CDR2 FQGTGA, per germline. With 1 base removed from V and 8 bases from J, the gap between germline ends came to 15 bases. The CDR3 is CASSLMGAKADEQFF. CDR3 sequence (DNA): TGTGCCAGCAGCTTAATGGGGGCGAAAGCGGATGAGCAGTTCTTC. The entire variable domain, with the rest obtained from reference TRBV7-3 and TRBJ2-1, is as follows: GAGVSQTPSNKVTEKGKYVELRCDPISGHTALYWYRQSLGQGPEFLIYFQGTGAADDSGLPNDRFFAVRPEGSVSTLKIQRTERGDSAVYLCASSLMGAKADEQFFGPGTRLTVL.

The rearrangement joins TRBV6-1 to TRBJ2-1; possible D gene TRBD2, 6 bases. CDR1 is MNHNS, CDR2 SASEGT, per germline. Trimming left V 7 bases short and J 4 bases short, with 17 bases between. The CDR3 is made up of 15 amino acids. CDR3: CASILYRLDYNEQFF. The CDR3 DNA follows: TGTGCCAGCATCCTGTATAGACTAGATTACAATGAGCAGTTCTTC.

The V gene is TRBV10-1, the J gene TRBJ1-4; TRBD1 agrees at 10 bases. The CDR3 is made up of 15 amino acids. V lost 6 bases to trimming and J lost 5 bases; unmatched junction nucleotides: 6. The germline V gene encodes CDR1 WNHNN and CDR2 SYGVQD (reference sequence). The DNA of the CDR3 is TGCGCCAGCAGCGACGGACAGGGGGGCAATGAAAAACTGTTTTTT. The encoded protein is CASSDGQGGNEKLFF.

V gene TRBV28 combines with J gene TRBJ2-4; TRBD1 might be the D (6 bases). The germline V and J ends were trimmed by 6 bases and 8 bases, with 14 bases remaining between them. The CDR3 extends over 13 amino acids. CDR1 and CDR2 from the germline V gene are MDHEN and SYDVKM. CDR3 in amino acids: CASREISGDIQYF. The CDR3 DNA reads as TGTGCCAGCAGAGAGATTTCAGGGGACATTCAGTACTTC.

The rearrangement uses TRBV2 and TRBJ2-7, with D possibly matching TRBD2 (6 bases). The CDR3 has 14 residues. Germline V gene sequence: CDR1 SNHLY, CDR2 FYNNEI. V lost 8 bases and J 4 bases, leaving 18 bases between the germline ends. This CDR3 reads CASCRGGDLYEQYF. Here the CDR3 DNA reads TGTGCCAGCTGCCGGGGCGGGGACCTATACGAGCAGTACTTC.